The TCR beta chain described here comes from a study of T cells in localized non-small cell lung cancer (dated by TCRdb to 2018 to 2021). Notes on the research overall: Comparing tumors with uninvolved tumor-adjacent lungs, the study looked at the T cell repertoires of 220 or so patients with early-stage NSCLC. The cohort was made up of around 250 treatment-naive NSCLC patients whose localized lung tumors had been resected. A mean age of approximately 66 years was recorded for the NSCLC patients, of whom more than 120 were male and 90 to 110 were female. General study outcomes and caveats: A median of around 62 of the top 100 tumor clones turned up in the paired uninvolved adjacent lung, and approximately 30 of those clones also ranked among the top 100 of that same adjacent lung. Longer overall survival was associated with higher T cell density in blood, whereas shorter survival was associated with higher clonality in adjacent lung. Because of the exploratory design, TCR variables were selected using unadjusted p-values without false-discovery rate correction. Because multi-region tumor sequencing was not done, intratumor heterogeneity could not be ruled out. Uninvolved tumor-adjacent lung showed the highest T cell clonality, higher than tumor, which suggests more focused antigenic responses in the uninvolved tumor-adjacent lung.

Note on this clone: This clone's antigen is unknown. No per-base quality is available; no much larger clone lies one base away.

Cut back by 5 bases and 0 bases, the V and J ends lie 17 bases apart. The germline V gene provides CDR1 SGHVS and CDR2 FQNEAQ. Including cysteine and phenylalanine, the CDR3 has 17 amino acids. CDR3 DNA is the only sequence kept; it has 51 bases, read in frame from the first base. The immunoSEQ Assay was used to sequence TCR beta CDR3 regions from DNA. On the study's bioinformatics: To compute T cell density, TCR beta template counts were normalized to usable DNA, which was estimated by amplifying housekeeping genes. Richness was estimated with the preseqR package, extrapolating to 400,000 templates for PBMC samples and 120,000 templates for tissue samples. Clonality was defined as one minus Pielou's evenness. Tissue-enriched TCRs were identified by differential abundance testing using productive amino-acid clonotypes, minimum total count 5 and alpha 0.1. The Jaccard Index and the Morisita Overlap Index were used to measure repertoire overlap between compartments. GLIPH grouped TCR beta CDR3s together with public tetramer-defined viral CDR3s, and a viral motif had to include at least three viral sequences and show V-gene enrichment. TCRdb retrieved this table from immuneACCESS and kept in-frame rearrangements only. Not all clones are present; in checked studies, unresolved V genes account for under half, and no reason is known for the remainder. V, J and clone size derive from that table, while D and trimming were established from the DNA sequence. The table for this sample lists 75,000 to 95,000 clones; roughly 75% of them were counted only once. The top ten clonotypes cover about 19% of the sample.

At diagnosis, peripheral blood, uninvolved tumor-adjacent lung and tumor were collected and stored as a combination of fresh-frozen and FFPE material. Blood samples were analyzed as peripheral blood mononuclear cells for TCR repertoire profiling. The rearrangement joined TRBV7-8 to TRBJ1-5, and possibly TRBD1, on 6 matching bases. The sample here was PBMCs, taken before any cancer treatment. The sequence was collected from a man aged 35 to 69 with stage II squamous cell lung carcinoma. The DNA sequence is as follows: TGTGCCAGCAGCAGCGGGACATTTGCAGATAGCAATCAGCCCCAGCATTTT. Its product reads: CASSSGTFADSNQPQHF.